This section outlines one T cell receptor beta chain sequence together with its context. No antigen is known for it. Expressed TCRB transcripts were sequenced, since all the RNA that had been isolated was reverse transcribed. Only in-frame clones appear in the TCRdb table, and some are missing; sequencing was by immunoSEQ multiplex PCR. There are about 360,000 clones in the sample; over 10% occur only once, and roughly 0.017% lies in the top ten. This specimen belongs to a study of beta chain features in type 1 diabetes. On the study more broadly: Across every sample, around 110,000,000 sorted cells were examined in total.

Germline CDR1 reads MDHEN; CDR2 reads SYDVKM. The CDR3 has 11 amino acids. Trimming pared 6 bases from V and 5 bases from J, leaving 7 bases between. Study-wide findings and caveats: TCRB CDR3s from Type 1 diabetes patients were moderately but significantly shorter in all four CD4+ subsets. cDNA-based reads could over-represent cells with high TCR expression.

The TCR sequence derives from a man younger than 35 in good health. V gene TRBV28 combines with J gene TRBJ1-2; D is ambiguous. The sequencing input was naive CD4+ T cells from blood. CDR3 sequence (DNA): TGTGCCAGCAGCCACAGTTATGGCTACACCTTC. Protein sequence: CASSHSYGYTF.